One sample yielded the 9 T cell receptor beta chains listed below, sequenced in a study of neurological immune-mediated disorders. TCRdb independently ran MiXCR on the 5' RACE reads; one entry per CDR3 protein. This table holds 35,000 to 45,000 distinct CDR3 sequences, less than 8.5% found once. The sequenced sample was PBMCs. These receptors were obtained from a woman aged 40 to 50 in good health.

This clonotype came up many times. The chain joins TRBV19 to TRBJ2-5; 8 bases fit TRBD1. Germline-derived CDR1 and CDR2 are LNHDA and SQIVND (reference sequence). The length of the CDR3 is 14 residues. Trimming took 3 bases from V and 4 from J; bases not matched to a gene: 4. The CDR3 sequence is CASSMHRGAETQYF. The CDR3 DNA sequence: TGTGCCAGTAGTATGCACAGGGGGGCAGAGACCCAGTACTTC.

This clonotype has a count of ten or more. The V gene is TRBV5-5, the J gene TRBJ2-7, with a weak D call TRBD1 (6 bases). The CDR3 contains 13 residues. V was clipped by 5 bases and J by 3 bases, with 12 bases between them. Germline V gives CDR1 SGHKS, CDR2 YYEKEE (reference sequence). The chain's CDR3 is CASSTGTFYEQYF. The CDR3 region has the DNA TGTGCCAGCAGTACAGGGACCTTCTACGAGCAGTACTTC.

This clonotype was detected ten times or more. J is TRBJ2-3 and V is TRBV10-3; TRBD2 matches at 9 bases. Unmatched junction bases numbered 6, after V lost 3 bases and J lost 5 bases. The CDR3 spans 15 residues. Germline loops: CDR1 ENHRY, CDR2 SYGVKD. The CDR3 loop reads CAISDWRGGEDTQYF. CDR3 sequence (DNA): TGTGCCATCAGTGATTGGCGGGGGGGCGAAGATACGCAGTATTTT.

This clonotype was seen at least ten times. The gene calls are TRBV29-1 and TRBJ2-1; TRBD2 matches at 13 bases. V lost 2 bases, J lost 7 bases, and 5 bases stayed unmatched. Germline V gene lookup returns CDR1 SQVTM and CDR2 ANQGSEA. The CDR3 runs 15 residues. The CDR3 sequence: CSVEKAGLAGNEQFF. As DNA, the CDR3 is TGCAGCGTTGAAAAGGCGGGACTAGCGGGGAATGAGCAGTTCTTC.

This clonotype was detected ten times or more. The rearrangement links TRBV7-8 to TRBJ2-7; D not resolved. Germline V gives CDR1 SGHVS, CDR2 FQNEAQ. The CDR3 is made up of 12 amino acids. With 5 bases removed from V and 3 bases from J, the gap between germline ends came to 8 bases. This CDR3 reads CASSPLDYEQYF. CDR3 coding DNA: TGTGCCAGCAGCCCCCTGGACTACGAGCAGTACTTC.

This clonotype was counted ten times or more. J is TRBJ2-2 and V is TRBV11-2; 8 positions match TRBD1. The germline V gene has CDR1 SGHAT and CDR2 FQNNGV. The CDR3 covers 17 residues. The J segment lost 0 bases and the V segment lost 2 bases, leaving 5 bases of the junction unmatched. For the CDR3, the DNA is TGTGCCAGCAGCTTACTTCGGACAGGGCCGAACACCGGGGAGCTGTTTTTT. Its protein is CASSLLRTGPNTGELFF.

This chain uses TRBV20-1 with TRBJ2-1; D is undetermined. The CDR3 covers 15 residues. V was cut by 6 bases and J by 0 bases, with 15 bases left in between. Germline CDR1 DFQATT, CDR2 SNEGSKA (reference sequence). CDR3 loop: CSAYFSAGSYNEQFF. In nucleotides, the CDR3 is TGCAGTGCGTATTTTTCGGCAGGCTCCTACAATGAGCAGTTCTTC.

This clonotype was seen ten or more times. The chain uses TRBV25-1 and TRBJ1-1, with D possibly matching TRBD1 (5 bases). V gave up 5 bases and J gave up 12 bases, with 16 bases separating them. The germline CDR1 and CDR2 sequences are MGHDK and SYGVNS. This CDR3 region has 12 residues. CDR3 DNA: TGTGCCAGCAGTAAGGAGTCCGGGGGAACTTTCTTT. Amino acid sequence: CASSKESGGTFF.

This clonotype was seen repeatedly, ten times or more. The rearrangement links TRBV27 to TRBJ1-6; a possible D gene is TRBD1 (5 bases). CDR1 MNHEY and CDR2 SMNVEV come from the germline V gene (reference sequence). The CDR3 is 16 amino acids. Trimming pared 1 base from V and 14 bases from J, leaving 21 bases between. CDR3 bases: TGTGCCAGCAGTTTATTATTGGGACGGAGTTATGGAACCCTCCACTTT. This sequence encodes CASSLLLGRSYGTLHF.